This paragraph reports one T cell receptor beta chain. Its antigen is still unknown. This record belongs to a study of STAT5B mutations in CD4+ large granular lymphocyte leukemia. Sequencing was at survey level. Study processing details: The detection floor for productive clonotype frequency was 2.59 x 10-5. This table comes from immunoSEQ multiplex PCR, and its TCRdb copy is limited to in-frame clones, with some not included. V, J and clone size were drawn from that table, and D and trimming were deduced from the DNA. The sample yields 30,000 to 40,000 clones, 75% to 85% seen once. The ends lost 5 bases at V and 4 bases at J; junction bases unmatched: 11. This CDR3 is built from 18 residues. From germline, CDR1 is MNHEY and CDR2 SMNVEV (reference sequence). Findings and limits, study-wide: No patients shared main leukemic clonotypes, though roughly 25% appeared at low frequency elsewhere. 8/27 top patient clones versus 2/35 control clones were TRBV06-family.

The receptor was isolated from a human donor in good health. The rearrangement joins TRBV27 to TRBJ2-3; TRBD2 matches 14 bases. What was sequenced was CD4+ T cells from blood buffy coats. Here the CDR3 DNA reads TGTGCCAGCAGTCAGGACAGGGCGGGACTAGCGGGAGCAGATACGCAGTATTTT. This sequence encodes CASSQDRAGLAGADTQYF.